This record concerns one TCR beta chain sequence. Its antigen is undetermined. Relapse was seen in all patients after autologous stem cell transplantation, and brentuximab vedotin exposure was variable. The table came from immunoSEQ multiplex PCR; TCRdb's copy has only in-frame clones and leaves some out. The sample lists fewer than 70,000 clones, approximately 90% seen once, with under 7% in the top ten. The sample originates from a study of PD-1 blockade in classical Hodgkin lymphoma. Overall study: Treatment was intravenous nivolumab, 3 mg/kg every 2 weeks, until progression. The study, taken as a whole, reports: Relapsed/refractory patients reportedly had the lowest baseline TCR diversity, below newly diagnosed patients, who were below healthy donors. Complete responders possessed baseline diversity comparable to newly diagnosed patients.

V gave up 4 bases and J gave up 6 bases, with 17 bases separating them. The germline V gene has CDR1 SGHRS and CDR2 YFSETQ. The CDR3 covers 14 residues. The sequencing here drew on peripheral blood mononuclear cells (PBMCs), taken before the second cycle of nivolumab. This receptor was obtained from a human donor with classical Hodgkin lymphoma. The chain has TRBV5-1 and TRBJ2-7, with TRBD2 as a possible D gene (6 bases). CDR3 coding DNA: TGCGCCAGCAGCACGGCCGGGGGTCAGGGCGAGCAGTACTTC. This sequence encodes CASSTAGGQGEQYF.